The rows below give T cell receptor beta chains drawn from one sample of a study of T cell changes during pregnancy in multiple sclerosis. TCRdb's table, derived via immunoSEQ multiplex PCR, lists solely in-frame clones and lacks some. The table lists some 64,000 clones, roughly 90% of them singletons, with approximately 3% in the top ten. The sample in question was peripheral blood, obtained in the first trimester of pregnancy. These receptor sequences come from a female donor in good health, enrolled as a control in a pregnancy study. Both conserved end residues are part of each CDR3. A D gene is named only where the DNA matches it firmly. The listing skips clone size in some rows; elsewhere it reads once, few, many or a size class.

size | J | V | D | length | CDR3 | DNA
once | TRBJ2-3 | TRBV12-5 | TRBD2 | 16 | CASGSGLAGGTDTQYF | TGTGCTAGTGGGTCCGGGCTAGCGGGCGGCACAGATACGCAGTATTTT
few | TRBJ2-7 | TRBV5-4 | TRBD2 | 19 | CASSLSGTSGGEAENEQYF | TGTGCCAGCAGCTTGTCCGGGACTAGCGGGGGGGAGGCGGAAAACGAGCAGTACTTC
NA | TRBJ1-3 | TRBV20-1 | NA | 11 | CSAQTGNTIYF | TGCAGTGCTCAAACTGGAAACACCATATATTTT
NA | TRBJ1-2 | TRBV2 | TRBD1 | 16 | CASLRSMDRGRDGYTF | TGTGCCAGCCTCCGTTCGATGGACAGGGGAAGGGATGGCTACACCTTC
NA | TRBJ2-1 | TRBV19 | TRBD2 | 15 | CATHPSGGGYNEQFF | TGTGCCACCCACCCCAGCGGGGGAGGTTACAATGAGCAGTTCTTC
NA | TRBJ2-5 | TRBV5-1 | NA | 15 | CASSLGPGIQETQYF | TGCGCCAGCAGCTTGGGCCCAGGAATTCAAGAGACCCAGTACTTC
NA | TRBJ2-3 | TRBV27 | TRBD2 | 17 | CASSLFASGGPTDTQYF | TGTGCCAGCAGTTTATTTGCTAGCGGGGGGCCAACAGATACGCAGTATTTT
NA | TRBJ1-1 | TRBV19 | NA | 14 | CASNGMDTGTEAFF | TGTGCCAGTAATGGTATGGACACGGGTACTGAAGCTTTCTTT
once | TRBJ1-2 | TRBV13 | NA | 16 | CASSPLGTPSDYGYTF | TGTGCCAGCAGCCCCCTCGGGACTCCTTCGGACTATGGCTACACCTTC
few | TRBJ1-6 | TRBV7-9 | NA | 16 | CASSLAVSAYNSPLHF | TGTGCCAGCAGCTTAGCGGTGTCAGCCTATAATTCACCCCTCCACTTT
NA | TRBJ1-2 | TRBV5-6 | TRBD1 | 16 | CASSFGTGDSNYGYTF | TGTGCCAGCAGCTTCGGGACAGGGGATTCTAACTATGGCTACACCTTC
few | TRBJ1-1 | TRBV28 | NA | 17 | CASSYPYGGKQNTEAFF | TGTGCCAGCAGCTATCCCTACGGGGGTAAACAGAACACTGAAGCTTTCTTT
NA | TRBJ1-2 | TRBV9 | TRBD1 | 13 | CASSRGTGAGYTF | TGTGCCAGCAGCCGGGGGACAGGGGCCGGCTACACCTTC
few | TRBJ1-2 | TRBV19 | NA | 14 | CASSIVAGSYGYTF | TGTGCCAGTAGTATAGTCGCAGGAAGCTATGGCTACACCTTC
NA | TRBJ1-6 | TRBV18 | NA | 14 | CASSPPLSNSPLHF | TGTGCCAGCTCACCCCCCTTGAGTAATTCACCCCTCCACTTT
NA | TRBJ2-7 | TRBV19 | TRBD1 | 15 | CASSAGAGGIYEQYF | TGTGCCAGTAGTGCCGGAGCAGGGGGTATCTACGAGCAGTACTTC
NA | TRBJ1-1 | TRBV19 | NA | 14 | CASSVGAMNTEAFF | TGTGCCAGTAGCGTTGGGGCGATGAACACTGAAGCTTTCTTT
once | TRBJ2-7 | TRBV5-4 | TRBD1 | 16 | CASSSGQGGGVYEQYF | TGTGCCAGCAGCTCTGGACAGGGAGGTGGGGTCTACGAGCAGTACTTC